Below are 8 T cell receptor beta chains sequenced from a single sample in a study of response to subunit inactivated influenza vaccine. TCRdb itself ran the RT-PCR reads through MiXCR, one entry per CDR3 protein. Of 300,000 to 350,000 distinct CDR3 sequences listed, roughly 22% are singletons. The sample in question was PBMCs from blood, obtained 21 months after vaccination. The receptors were gathered from a man aged 45 to 75 who received an inactivated influenza vaccine.

The sample holds a few counts of this clonotype. The rearrangement links TRBV20-1 to TRBJ2-5, with 8 nucleotides matching TRBD1. CDR1 and CDR2 (germline): DFQATT, SNEGSKA (reference sequence). The CDR3 sequence is 13 residues long. The J segment lost 4 bases and the V segment lost 1 base, leaving 2 bases of the junction unmatched. CDR3 DNA sequence: TGCAGTGCTAGAGCAGGGGGCGGAGAGACCCAGTACTTC. Amino acid sequence: CSARAGGGETQYF.

This clonotype appeared many times. This chain joins TRBV20-1 and TRBJ1-6, with TRBD1 as a possible D gene (6 bases). With 2 bases removed from V and 8 bases from J, the gap between germline ends came to 13 bases. Germline assignment: CDR1 DFQATT and CDR2 SNEGSKA (reference sequence). CDR3 length: 14 residues. This CDR3 is CSARRAQGYSPLHF. DNA for the CDR3: TGCAGTGCTAGACGTGCCCAGGGGTATTCACCCCTCCACTTT.

In its sample, this clonotype was seen a few times. This chain connects TRBV7-9 to TRBJ1-1; a weak D match, TRBD1 (6 bases). V was clipped by 5 bases and J by 1 base, with 14 bases between them. Germline V lookup: CDR1 SEHNR, CDR2 FQNEAQ (reference sequence). The CDR3 spans 15 residues. CDR3 amino acids: CASSPIGQRNTEAFF. The CDR3 bases are TGTGCCAGCAGCCCAATCGGACAGAGGAACACTGAAGCTTTCTTT.

This chain uses TRBV10-3 with TRBJ2-5; no reliable D call. This CDR3 is 12 amino acids long. Germline CDR1 and CDR2: ENHRY and SYGVKD. V was shortened by 6 bases and J by 5 bases, with 10 bases between the two germline ends. In nucleotides, the CDR3 is TGTGCCATCAGCGACACACGGGAGACCCAGTACTTC. As protein: CAISDTRETQYF.

This clonotype was counted between two and nine times. The gene calls are TRBV7-2 and TRBJ1-1; D gene uncertain. CDR3 length: 12 residues. V lost 1 base and J 6 bases, leaving 6 bases between the germline ends. Germline V gene lookup returns CDR1 SGHTA and CDR2 FQGNSA. Here the CDR3 DNA reads TGTGCCAGCAGCTTAGATTGGGCTGAAGCTTTCTTT. Translating gives CASSLDWAEAFF.

This clonotype was seen only a few times. The DNA for the CDR3 is TGCGCCAGCAGCCAAGGCCTAGCGGCTAGCACAGATACGCAGTATTTT. It translates to CASSQGLAASTDTQYF. The chain joins TRBV4-3 to TRBJ2-3, with 7 bases aligning to TRBD2. Germline V CDR1 and CDR2: LGHNA, YSLEER. The V segment lost 1 base and the J segment 0 bases; nucleotides outside the gene matches: 4. This CDR3 is built from 16 residues.

This clonotype was counted at least ten times. The V call is TRBV9, the J call TRBJ1-2; the match to TRBD1 covers 7 bases. Germline loops: CDR1 SGDLS, CDR2 YYNGEE. The CDR3 spans 14 residues. The V segment lost 3 bases and the J segment 4 bases; nucleotides outside the gene matches: 6. The CDR3 loop reads CASSAHRGGYGYTF. The CDR3 bases are TGTGCCAGCAGCGCCCACAGGGGTGGCTATGGCTACACCTTC.

The genes are TRBV10-3 and TRBJ2-5, with unresolved D. This CDR3 has 13 residues. Germline lookup yields CDR1 ENHRY and CDR2 SYGVKD. Deletions cut 0 bases from V and 4 bases from J, with 6 bases between. The CDR3 bases are TGTGCCATCAGTGAGTCGCCTGGAGAGACCCAGTACTTC. Translated, it gives CAISESPGETQYF.